The rows below give T cell receptor beta chains drawn from one sample of a study of CD8+ T cells in alopecia areata. Sequencing was performed with immunoSEQ multiplex PCR; in TCRdb, only in-frame clones are kept and a portion is missing. This table has about 140,000 clones, around four fifths appearing once. Material: CD8+ T cells sorted from blood, obtained at week 4, from a patient treated with tofacitinib. These receptors were obtained from a human donor with alopecia areata. The CDR3 runs from the conserved cysteine through the conserved F or W.

>TRBV27
CASSLGGGGLNQPQHF
>TRBV4-3
CASSQESQTGIYEQYF
>TRBV5-1
CASSSRGGNEKLFF
>TRBV4-1
CASSPGRLSSPLHF
>TRBV19
CASSPYGKPETQYF
>TRBV7-6
CASSLVAGVSYEQYF
>TRBV4-1
CASSQVGLAGYEQYF
>TRBV5-6
CASSLSDTQYF
>TRBV4-2
CASSQDKDTQYF
>TRBV29-1
CSVVLSEQYF
>TRBV4-1
CASSQGTAGDARDEQFF
>TRBV25-1
CASSDLSGNQPQHF
>TRBV25-1
CASTRGGNTIYF
>TRBV5-1
CASSFRLAGGNEQFF
>TRBV6-5
CASSYSGGLYEQFF
>TRBV7-2
CASSRTPTRMNEQFF
>TRBV10-3
CAISESGPGELFF
>TRBV11-2
CASSLGPGRGTYEQYF
>TRBV4-1
CASRPGLTWSYNEQFF
>TRBV5-4
CASSLGDRGSYEQYF
>TRBV29-1
CSVDDRDNEQFF
>TRBV7-7
CASSHKAASWSAQYF
>TRBV27
CASRWSTGLTDTQYF
>TRBV7-8
CASSLDRGPGQPQHF
>TRBV5-1
CASSLAPAGGNYGYTF
>TRBV6-6
CASSTGLSSYNEQFF
>TRBV7-9
CASSDRWSNSNQPQHF
>TRBV5-1
CASSIPGTGPPEAFF
>TRBV27
CASYRNNQPQHF
>TRBV4-1
CASSQEPGQGNEQYF
>TRBV7-9
CASSPVGNPADTQYF
>TRBV21-1
CASSNITGLSKNIQYF
>TRBV6-5
CASSYVPGGEETQYF
>TRBV7-9
CASSQGRDNQETQYF
>TRBV7-6
CASSHRQGSYEQYF